Below, 8 T cell receptor beta chains from the same sample are listed, as sequenced in a study of Ad26.COV2.S vaccination and SARS-CoV-2 variants. Treatment meaning: some 19 received Ad26.COV2.S at low or high dose, single or two shots; 5 received placebo; per-sample allocation not given. Sampling was done on day 63 after the first vaccine or placebo injection. Measured with immunoSEQ multiplex PCR; TCRdb has only the in-frame clones, and not every one. The repertoire holds some 410,000 clones, with approximately 92% as singletons. Sequencing was performed on peripheral blood, taken in a trial of Ad26.COV2.S vaccine versus placebo. The source is a person aged 18-60 years who received the Ad26.COV2.S COVID-19 vaccine or a placebo.

The chain links TRBV24-1 to TRBJ2-1; D tentatively reads TRBD1 or TRBD2 (6 bases each). Trimming removed 0 bases at V and 8 bases at J, with 13 bases between. Per germline, CDR1 KGHDR and CDR2 SFDVKD. CDR3 size: 15 residues. In nucleotides, the CDR3 is TGTGCCACCAGTGATTTGGGGGGGCGCCTGGATGAGCAGTTCTTC. It translates to CATSDLGGRLDEQFF.

V and J are TRBV5-5 and TRBJ1-2; unclear D gene. The CDR3 contains 16 residues. Germline loops: CDR1 SGHKS, CDR2 YYEKEE (reference sequence). V lost 0 bases to trimming and J lost 8 bases, with 20 bases between them. The CDR3 region has the DNA TGTGCCAGCAGCTTGGTTACCTCCGATCGGGGAGCCGGCTACACCTTC. Protein: CASSLVTSDRGAGYTF.

The chain joins TRBV5-1 to TRBJ1-2; TRBD1 matches at 9 bases. The CDR3 loop spans 19 amino acids. After removal of 4 bases from V and 8 bases from J, the junction contained 24 bases not matched to a gene. The germline V gene encodes CDR1 SGHRS and CDR2 YFSETQ. CDR3 residues: CASSPQTYALGQGSFGYTF. The CDR3 DNA reads TGCGCCAGCAGCCCTCAGACCTATGCATTGGGACAGGGTTCCTTCGGCTACACCTTC. The full variable domain, with the rest looked up from reference TRBV5-1 and TRBJ1-2, is KAGVTQTPRYLIKTRGQQVTLSCSPISGHRSVSWYQQTPGQGLQFLFEYFSETQRNKGNFPGRFSGRQFSNSRSEMNVSTLELGDSALYLCASSPQTYALGQGSFGYTFGSGTRLTVV.

This clone has only one observation. V is TRBV28 and J is TRBJ1-2; D perhaps matches TRBD1 (5 bases). Trimming stripped 8 bases from V and 7 bases from J, with 20 bases between. Per the germline V gene, CDR1 is MDHEN and CDR2 is SYDVKM. The CDR3 consists of 14 residues. Here the CDR3 DNA reads TGTGCCAGCGGATCAGGGTTCTTTGAGGGTGGCTACACCTTC. Residues: CASGSGFFEGGYTF.

Only one count was recorded for this clone. The chain carries TRBV24-1 and TRBJ2-5; the D is unclear. V dropped 4 bases and J dropped 0 bases, with 5 bases sitting between them. The V gene's germline CDR1 is KGHDR and CDR2 SFDVKD. The CDR3 sequence is 13 residues long. CDR3 amino acids: CATSETNQETQYF. CDR3 DNA sequence: TGTGCCACCAGTGAAACAAACCAAGAGACCCAGTACTTC.

The chain joins TRBV3-1 (or the pseudogene TRBV3-2) to TRBJ1-1; D remains unclear. CDR1 and CDR2 (germline): LGHDT, YNNKEL (reference sequence). The CDR3 spans 14 residues. V lost 1 base and J 0 bases, leaving 6 bases between the germline ends. The DNA of the CDR3 is TGTGCCAGCAGCCAAGCGGGGTTGAACACTGAAGCTTTCTTT. Residues: CASSQAGLNTEAFF.

This clone came up once. The chain links TRBV6-6 to TRBJ2-5, with 7 nucleotides matching TRBD1. CDR3 size: 15 residues. CDR1 and CDR2 from the germline V gene are MNHNY and SVGAGI (reference sequence). J lost 3 bases, V lost 3 bases, and 7 bases had no gene match. DNA of the CDR3: TGTGCCAGCAGTTATGAAAGGGGGCGGGAAGAGACCCAGTACTTC. Protein: CASSYERGREETQYF.

This chain connects TRBV9 to TRBJ2-5, with D perhaps matching TRBD1 (5 bases). The CDR3 has 16 residues. Germline V gene data show CDR1 as SGDLS and CDR2 as YYNGEE. V lost 4 bases and J lost 5, with 21 bases in between. CDR3 residues: CASSNGRTRVMETQYF. In DNA form, the CDR3 reads TGTGCCAGCAGCAACGGTAGGACCAGGGTAATGGAGACCCAGTACTTC.